This paragraph covers one TCR beta chain sequence. What it recognizes is unknown. This entry is derived from a study of cytomegalovirus exposure and HLA in healthy donors. Germline V CDR1 and CDR2: MNHEY, SVGAGI. V was clipped by 3 bases and J by 6 bases, with 15 bases between them. This CDR3 spans 15 amino acids. PCR employed 60 Vbeta and 13 Jbeta primers. Sequencing used immunoSEQ multiplex PCR; TCRdb keeps in-frame clones, though not all of them. The sample totals under 150,000 clones. Findings of the study overall: Most of the TCR beta V segments (in an earlier analysis) were productive either about 87% or about 30% of the time. An Asian-associated ancestry cluster reportedly showed fewer N-insertions than the roughly 700-donor mean in a later analysis. In a later analysis, V- and J-gene trimming of beta chains associated with a DCLRE1C missense variant, replicated independently.

Sequenced material: PBMCs. V gene TRBV6-5 combines with J gene TRBJ1-3; D is possibly TRBD1 (5 bases). This TCR was sampled from a man in his forties in good health and CMV-seronegative. CDR3: CASSYGGSLANTIYF. The CDR3 coding sequence is TGTGCCAGCAGTTATGGGGGGTCCCTAGCAAACACCATATATTTT.